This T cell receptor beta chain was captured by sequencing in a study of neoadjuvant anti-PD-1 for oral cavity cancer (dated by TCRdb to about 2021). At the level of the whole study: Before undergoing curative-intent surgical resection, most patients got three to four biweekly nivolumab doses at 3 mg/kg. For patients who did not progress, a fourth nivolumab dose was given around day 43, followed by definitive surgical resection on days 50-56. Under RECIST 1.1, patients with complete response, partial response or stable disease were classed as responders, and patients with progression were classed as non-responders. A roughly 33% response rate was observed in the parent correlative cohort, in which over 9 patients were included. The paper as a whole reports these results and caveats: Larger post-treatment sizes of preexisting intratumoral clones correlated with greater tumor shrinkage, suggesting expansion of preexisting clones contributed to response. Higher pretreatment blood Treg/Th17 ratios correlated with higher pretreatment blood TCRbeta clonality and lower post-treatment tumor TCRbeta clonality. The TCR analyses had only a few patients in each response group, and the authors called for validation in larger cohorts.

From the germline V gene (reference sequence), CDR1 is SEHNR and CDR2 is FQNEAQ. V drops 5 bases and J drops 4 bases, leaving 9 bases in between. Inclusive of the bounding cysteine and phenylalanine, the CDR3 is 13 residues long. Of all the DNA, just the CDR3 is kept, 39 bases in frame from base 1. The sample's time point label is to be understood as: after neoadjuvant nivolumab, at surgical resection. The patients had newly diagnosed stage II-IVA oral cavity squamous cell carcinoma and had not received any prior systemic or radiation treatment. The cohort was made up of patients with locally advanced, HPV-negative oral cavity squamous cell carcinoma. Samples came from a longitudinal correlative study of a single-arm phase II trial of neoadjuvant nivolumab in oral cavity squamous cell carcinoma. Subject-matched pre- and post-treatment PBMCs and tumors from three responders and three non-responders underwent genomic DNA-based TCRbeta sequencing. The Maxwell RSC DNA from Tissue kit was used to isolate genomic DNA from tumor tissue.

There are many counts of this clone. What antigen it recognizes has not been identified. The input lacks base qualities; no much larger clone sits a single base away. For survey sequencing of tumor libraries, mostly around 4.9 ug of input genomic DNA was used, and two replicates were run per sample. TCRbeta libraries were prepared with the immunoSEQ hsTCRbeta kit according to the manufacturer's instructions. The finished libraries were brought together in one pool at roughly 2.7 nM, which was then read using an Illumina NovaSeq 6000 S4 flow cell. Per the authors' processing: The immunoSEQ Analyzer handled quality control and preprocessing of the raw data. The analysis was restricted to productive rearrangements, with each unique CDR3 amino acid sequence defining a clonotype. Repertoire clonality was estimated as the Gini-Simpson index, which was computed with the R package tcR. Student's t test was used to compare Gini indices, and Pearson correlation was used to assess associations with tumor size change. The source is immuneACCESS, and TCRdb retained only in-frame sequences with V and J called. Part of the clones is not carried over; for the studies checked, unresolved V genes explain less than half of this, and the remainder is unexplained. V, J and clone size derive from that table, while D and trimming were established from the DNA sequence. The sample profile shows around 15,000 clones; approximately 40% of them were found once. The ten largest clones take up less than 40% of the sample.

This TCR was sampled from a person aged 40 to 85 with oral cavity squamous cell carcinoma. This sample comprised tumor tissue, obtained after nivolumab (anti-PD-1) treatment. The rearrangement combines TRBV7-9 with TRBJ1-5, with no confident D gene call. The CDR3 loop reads CASSLDLNQPQHF. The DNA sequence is TGTGCCAGCAGCCTAGACCTTAATCAGCCCCAGCATTTT.